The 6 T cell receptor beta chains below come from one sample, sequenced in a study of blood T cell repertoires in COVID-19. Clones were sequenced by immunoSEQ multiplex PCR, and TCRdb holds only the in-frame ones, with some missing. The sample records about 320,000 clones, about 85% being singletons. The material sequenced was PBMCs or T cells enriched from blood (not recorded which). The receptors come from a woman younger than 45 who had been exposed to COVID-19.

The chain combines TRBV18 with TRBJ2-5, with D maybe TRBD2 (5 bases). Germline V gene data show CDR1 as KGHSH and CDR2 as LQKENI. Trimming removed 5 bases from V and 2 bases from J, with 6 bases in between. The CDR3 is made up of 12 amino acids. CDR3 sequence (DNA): TGTGCCAGCTCAAAGCGGCAAGAGACCCAGTACTTC. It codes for CASSKRQETQYF.

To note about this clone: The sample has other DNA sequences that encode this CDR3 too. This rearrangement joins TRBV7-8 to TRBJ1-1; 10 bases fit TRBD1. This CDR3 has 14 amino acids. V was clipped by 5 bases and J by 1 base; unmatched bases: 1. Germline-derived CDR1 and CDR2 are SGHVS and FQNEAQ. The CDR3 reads CASSRDRGNTEAFF. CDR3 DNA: TGTGCCAGCAGCCGGGACAGGGGGAACACTGAAGCTTTCTTT.

As DNA, the CDR3 is TGTGCCAGCAGCCAAGTACGGTCTAGCGGGGGGACGAGTTCCTACAATGAGCAGTTCTTC. Amino acids: CASSQVRSSGGTSSYNEQFF. The chain uses TRBV4-2 and TRBJ2-1; TRBD2 aligns across 11 bases. CDR1 and CDR2 from the germline V gene are LGHNA and YNFKEQ. Trimming cost V 1 base and J 1 base; bases outside gene matches: 12. This CDR3 is 20 amino acids long.

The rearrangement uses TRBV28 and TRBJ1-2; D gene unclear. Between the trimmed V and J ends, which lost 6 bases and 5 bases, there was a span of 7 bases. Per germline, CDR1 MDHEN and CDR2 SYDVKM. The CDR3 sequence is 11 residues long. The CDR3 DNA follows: TGTGCCAGCAGATCGGTTTATGGCTACACCTTC. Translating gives CASRSVYGYTF.

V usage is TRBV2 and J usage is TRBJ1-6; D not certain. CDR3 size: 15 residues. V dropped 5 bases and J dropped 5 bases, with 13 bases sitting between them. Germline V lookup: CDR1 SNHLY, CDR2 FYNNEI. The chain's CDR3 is CASSRLGRNNSPLHF. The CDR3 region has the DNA TGTGCCAGCAGTAGACTCGGAAGGAATAATTCACCCCTCCACTTT.

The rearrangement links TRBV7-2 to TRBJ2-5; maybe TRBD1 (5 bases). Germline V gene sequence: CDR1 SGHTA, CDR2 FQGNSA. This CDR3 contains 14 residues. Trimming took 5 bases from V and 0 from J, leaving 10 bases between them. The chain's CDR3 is CASSPLTDQETQYF. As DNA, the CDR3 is TGTGCCAGCAGCCCCTTGACAGACCAAGAGACCCAGTACTTC.